This TCR beta chain was found in a study of blood T cell repertoires in COVID-19. Comments on this clone: This specimen includes other DNA sequences encoding the same CDR3.

The V gene lost 2 bases and the J gene lost 4 bases, with 6 bases spanning the gap. Germline V CDR1 and CDR2: SGDLS, YYNGEE. This CDR3 spans 13 amino acids. Profiled with immunoSEQ multiplex PCR; TCRdb holds only in-frame clones, not every one. This table has around 330,000 clones, about 91% appearing once. The source of this sequence is a woman between 18 and 30 years old who had recovered from COVID-19. This chain links TRBV9 with TRBJ2-2; D gene uncertain. Sequenced input: PBMCs or T cells enriched from blood (not recorded which). CDR3 sequence (DNA): TGTGCCAGCAGCGTTGGGCTCACCGGGGAGCTGTTTTTT. As protein: CASSVGLTGELFF.